These 25 T cell receptor beta chains originate from one sample sequenced in a study of glioma-infiltrating T cells. TCR alpha and beta CDR3 regions were amplified from RNA using iRepertoire nested multiplex PCR. TCRdb re-called the multiplex PCR reads through MiXCR, storing one row per CDR3 protein. The repertoire holds about 130,000 distinct CDR3 sequences, more than 20% seen once, with approximately 26% in the top ten. Sequenced sample: glioma tissue, nonneoplastic brain tissue, or PBMCs (not recorded which). The source is a human donor with low-grade glioma or glioblastoma, undergoing nonglioma brain surgery, or in good health (not recorded which).

This clonotype was seen only a few times. CDR3 in DNA: TGTGCCAGCAGCTTGGGGACTGAAGGGCAGCCCCAGCATTTT. It specifies CASSLGTEGQPQHF. The J gene is TRBJ1-5, the V gene TRBV11-2; TRBD1 is a possible D gene (5 bases). With 3 bases removed from V and 7 bases from J, the gap between germline ends came to 13 bases. The CDR3 spans 14 residues. Germline-derived CDR1 and CDR2 are SGHAT and FQNNGV.

The sample holds one count of this clonotype. A much larger clone differs by one base, so this may be a read error. The chain couples TRBV7-2 to TRBJ1-5; the D gene is possibly TRBD1 (5 bases). CDR1 SGHTA and CDR2 FQGNSA come from the germline V gene. With 8 bases removed from V and 2 bases from J, the gap between germline ends came to 10 bases. The CDR3 sequence is 13 residues long. The CDR3 DNA reads as TGTGCCAGCGGACAATCGTGCAATCAGCCCCAGCATTTT. The encoded protein is CASGQSCNQPQHF.

The chain has TRBV18 and TRBJ1-1; perhaps TRBD1 as D (6 bases). The CDR3 sequence is 14 residues long. In germline, CDR1 is KGHSH, CDR2 LQKENI. Trimming removed 6 bases at V and 6 bases at J, with 17 bases between. The CDR3 protein is CASSRQEGLPEAFF. In DNA, the CDR3 is TGTGCCAGCTCGAGACAGGAAGGGTTACCTGAAGCTTTCTTT.

CDR3 region: CASERNYGYTF. Here the CDR3 DNA reads TGTGCCAGCGAGCGTAACTATGGCTACACCTTC. The rearrangement joins TRBV19 to TRBJ1-2; D gene ambiguous. Trimming removed 9 bases from V and 1 base from J, with 6 bases in between. The CDR3 runs 11 residues. From germline, CDR1 is LNHDA and CDR2 SQIVND (reference sequence).

This clonotype was detected ten times or more. Germline and junction disagree at one end, which may indicate a read error. The chain uses TRBV25-1 and TRBJ1-2, with TRBD1 matching over 7 bases. The germline V gene encodes CDR1 MGHDK and CDR2 SYGVNS. The CDR3 consists of 15 residues. The CDR3 region is CANSRDRKTLYGYTF. The DNA for the CDR3 is TGTGCCAACAGTAGGGACAGAAAGACACTCTATGGCTACACCTTC.

V usage is TRBV5-1 and J usage is TRBJ2-5, with TRBD2 identical over 12 bases. Trimming took 3 bases from V and 3 from J; bases not matched to a gene: 9. Germline assignment: CDR1 SGHRS and CDR2 YFSETQ. This CDR3 spans 17 amino acids. In nucleotides, the CDR3 is TGCGCCAGCAGCTCAGGCATTAGACTAGCGGGGGAAGAGACCCAGTACTTC. It is translated as CASSSGIRLAGEETQYF. Full variable domain (outside the CDR3, taken from reference TRBV5-1 and TRBJ2-5): KAGVTQTPRYLIKTRGQQVTLSCSPISGHRSVSWYQQTPGQGLQFLFEYFSETQRNKGNFPGRFSGRQFSNSRSEMNVSTLELGDSALYLCASSSGIRLAGEETQYFGPGTRLLVL.

A single count supports this clonotype. At one of its ends the junction is not consistent with the germline gene, which may arise from a read error. The chain is built from TRBV10-1 and TRBJ1-1; TRBD1 is a possible D gene (6 bases). There are 14 residues in the CDR3. Germline V lookup: CDR1 WNHNN, CDR2 SYGVQD (reference sequence). DNA for the CDR3: TGCGCCAGCAGTGAAGGACAGATGAACACTGAAGCCTTCTTT. This translates into CASSEGQMNTEAFF.

The V call is TRBV20-1, the J call TRBJ2-5; the match to TRBD2 covers 8 bases. This CDR3 is 16 amino acids long. The V and J ends lost 0 bases and 5 bases, in that order; junction bases with no gene match: 11. Germline-derived CDR1 and CDR2 are DFQATT and SNEGSKA (reference sequence). Written as DNA, the CDR3 is TGCAGTGCTAGAGATCCAAGCGGGGGCGACAGGGAGACCCAGTACTTC. Its protein product is CSARDPSGGDRETQYF.

The chain has TRBV20-1 and TRBJ1-5; weak D call: TRBD1 (6 bases). V lost 0 bases and J 5 bases, leaving 17 bases between the germline ends. The V gene's germline CDR1 is DFQATT and CDR2 SNEGSKA (reference sequence). The CDR3 covers 16 residues. CDR3 DNA sequence: TGCAGTGCTAGAGATCCCGCAGGGGAGGGGGATCAGCCCCAGCATTTT. As protein: CSARDPAGEGDQPQHF.

The CDR3 reads CASSLVGLPTDTQYF. In nucleotides, the CDR3 is TGTGCCAGCAGCTTAGTTGGACTCCCCACAGATACGCAGTATTTT. The rearrangement joins TRBV28 to TRBJ2-3; a weak D match, TRBD2 (5 bases). Germline V CDR1 and CDR2: MDHEN, SYDVKM. There are 15 residues in the CDR3. V lost 6 bases to trimming and J lost 2 bases, with 15 bases between them.

The chain employs TRBV3-1 and TRBJ2-2; unclear D gene. V dropped 1 base and J dropped 7 bases, with 7 bases sitting between them. This CDR3 is built from 13 residues. Per germline, CDR1 LGHDT and CDR2 YNNKEL (reference sequence). The CDR3 DNA is TGTGCCAGCAGCCAAGCGGGCCACGGGGAGCTGTTTTTT. Translated, it gives CASSQAGHGELFF.

The chain employs TRBV11-2 and TRBJ2-2; the match to TRBD1 covers 7 bases. The CDR3 has 14 amino acids. CDR1 and CDR2 from the germline V gene are SGHAT and FQNNGV. Trimming cost V 5 bases and J 7 bases; bases outside gene matches: 7. CDR3 DNA: TGTGCCAGCAGCCGCGACAGGGTAGACGGGGAGCTGTTTTTT. Protein: CASSRDRVDGELFF. The whole variable domain, remainder taken from reference TRBV11-2 and TRBJ2-2, is EAGVAQSPRYKIIEKRQSVAFWCNPISGHATLYWYQQILGQGPKLLIQFQNNGVVDDSQLPKDRFSAERLKGVDSTLKIQPAKLEDSAVYLCASSRDRVDGELFFGEGSRLTVL.

The sample holds many counts of this clonotype. The chain employs TRBV7-2 and TRBJ2-5; 10 bases match TRBD2. With 4 bases clipped from V and 5 bases from J, the junction kept 4 bases outside the gene matches. Germline CDR1 reads SGHTA; CDR2 reads FQGNSA. This CDR3 is built from 14 residues. The CDR3 here is CASSWGTSVETQYF. CDR3 bases: TGTGCCAGCAGCTGGGGGACTAGCGTTGAGACCCAGTACTTC.

As for this clonotype: A much larger clonotype is one base distant, so this may be a read error. The rearrangement joins TRBV6-2 or TRBV6-3 to TRBJ2-3; 10 bases match TRBD2. Germline V lookup: CDR1 MNHEY, CDR2 SVGEGT. V shed 9 bases, J shed 6 bases, and the junction held 18 bases outside the gene matches. The CDR3 totals 17 residues. CDR3 in DNA: TGTGCCAGAAGGAGCCTTCAGCGGGGGGGGGGTCGGGATACGCAGTATTTT. Protein sequence: CARRSLQRGGGRDTQYF.

This clonotype was seen only a few times. This chain uses TRBV14 with TRBJ2-1; D gene unclear. Per germline, CDR1 SGHDN and CDR2 FVKESK. The CDR3 runs to 16 residues. V dropped 4 bases and J dropped 0 bases, with 13 bases sitting between them. The CDR3 is CASSPPGWSSYNEQFF. CDR3 nucleotides: TGTGCCAGCAGCCCTCCTGGATGGAGCTCCTACAATGAGCAGTTCTTC.

A note on this clonotype: Possible read error: a much larger clone is one base away. Here the CDR3 reads CASRSGQLGQPQHF. CDR3 nucleotide sequence: TGTGCCAGCAGGTCAGGACAGTTGGGGCAGCCCCAGCATTTT. The chain recombines TRBV7-9 with TRBJ1-5, with D possibly matching TRBD1 (6 bases). V was cut by 6 bases and J by 7 bases, with 16 bases left in between. The length of the CDR3 is 14 residues. Germline V gives CDR1 SEHNR, CDR2 FQNEAQ (reference sequence).

The V gene is TRBV29-1, the J gene TRBJ1-1, with D possibly being TRBD1 (5 bases). Germline V gives CDR1 SQVTM, CDR2 ANQGSEA. CDR3 length: 11 residues. Trimming removed 6 bases from V and 6 bases from J, with 11 bases in between. This chain's CDR3 is CSVGSGAEAFF. The CDR3 DNA reads TGCAGCGTGGGCTCGGGGGCTGAAGCTTTCTTT.

This clonotype was found many times. The V gene is TRBV6-1, the J gene TRBJ2-1, with D maybe TRBD1 (5 bases). CDR1 is MNHNS and CDR2 is SASEGT in the germline V gene. The CDR3 covers 16 residues. Trimming pared 5 bases from V and 3 bases from J, leaving 17 bases between. CDR3 in DNA: TGTGCCAGCAGTAAACAGGAGCCCCCCAACTACAATGAGCAGTTCTTC. Translated, it gives CASSKQEPPNYNEQFF.

The chain employs TRBV7-2 and TRBJ1-2; possible D gene TRBD1, 5 bases. This CDR3 contains 14 residues. Deletions cut 5 bases from V and 8 bases from J, with 18 bases between. Germline V CDR1 and CDR2: SGHTA, FQGNSA. The CDR3, as DNA: TGTGCCAGCAGCCTACCACAAGGGGCGGGGGGCTACACCTTC. It encodes CASSLPQGAGGYTF.

The chain recombines TRBV6-2 or TRBV6-3 with TRBJ1-2; D call uncertain. The V and J ends lost 7 bases and 0 bases respectively, with 15 bases between them. Germline CDR1 MNHEY, CDR2 SVGEGT. The CDR3 runs to 15 residues. The CDR3 bases are TGTGCCAGCATCCTATCCCCCAACCCTAACTATGGCTACACCTTC. Encoded protein: CASILSPNPNYGYTF.

V and J are TRBV12-3 or TRBV12-4 and TRBJ2-7; a weak D match, TRBD2 (5 bases). Trimming removed 4 bases from V and 7 bases from J, with 14 bases in between. The CDR3 runs 13 residues. The CDR3 loop is CASSSRWTREQYV. The CDR3 DNA reads TGTGCCAGCAGTTCGCGGTGGACTCGGGAGCAGTACGTC.

J is TRBJ2-1 and V is TRBV2, with 10 bases that match TRBD2. J was trimmed by 6 bases and V by 4 bases; bases with no gene match: 3. In germline, CDR1 is SNHLY, CDR2 FYNNEI. The CDR3 is 14 amino acids. The CDR3 bases are TGTGCCAGCAGTGTAGCGGGGGGCCTCAATGAGCAGTTCTTC. Translating it yields CASSVAGGLNEQFF.

The V gene is TRBV24-1, the J gene TRBJ2-5; a possible D gene is TRBD1 (6 bases). The CDR3 has 15 amino acids. From germline, CDR1 is KGHDR and CDR2 SFDVKD. With 9 bases removed from V and 0 bases from J, the gap between germline ends came to 16 bases. CDR3 DNA: TGTGCCACCGGGACACTGGGGATGGACCAAGAGACCCAGTACTTC. It encodes CATGTLGMDQETQYF.

Turning to this clonotype: Being one base from a much bigger clone, this may be a read error. The V call is TRBV20-1, the J call TRBJ1-1; D not certain. The CDR3 totals 12 residues. The germline V gene has CDR1 DFQATT and CDR2 SNEGSKA (reference sequence). V was trimmed by 6 bases and J by 6 bases, leaving 14 bases between them. The CDR3 coding sequence is TGCAGTGCGCCGGACGTGGACGCTGAAGCTTTCTTT. It encodes CSAPDVDAEAFF.

This clonotype has ten or more counts. The CDR3 sequence: CASITRRGEQTQYF. DNA of the CDR3: TGTGCCAGCATCACCAGAAGGGGAGAACAGACCCAGTACTTC. V and J are TRBV2 and TRBJ2-5; perhaps D is TRBD1 or TRBD2 (5 bases each). V was clipped by 7 bases and J by 6 bases, with 18 bases between them. CDR3 length: 14 residues. In germline, CDR1 is SNHLY, CDR2 FYNNEI.